These 18 T cell receptor beta chains were sequenced from one sample in a study of blood T cell repertoires in COVID-19. TCRdb keeps only in-frame clones here, not all; method: immunoSEQ multiplex PCR. Of about 310,000 clones listed, nearly 90% are singletons. What was sequenced was PBMCs or T cells enriched from blood (not recorded which). All receptors derive from a woman aged 25 to 39 who had recovered from COVID-19.

The rearrangement links TRBV2 to TRBJ2-3; D perhaps matches TRBD2 (5 bases). V lost 7 bases and J lost 1, with 24 bases in between. This CDR3 is 18 amino acids long. CDR1 is SNHLY, CDR2 FYNNEI, per germline. CDR3 coding DNA: TGTGCCAGCACCGAGGGCGGGTGGATCAGTATTGGCACAGATACGCAGTATTTT. This encodes CASTEGGWISIGTDTQYF.

Comment on this clone: Other DNA sequences in the same sample also yield this CDR3. V and J are TRBV7-9 and TRBJ2-7; 8 nucleotides line up with TRBD1. V lost 4 bases, J lost 2 bases, and 4 bases stayed unmatched. This CDR3 region has 14 residues. Germline V gene data show CDR1 as SEHNR and CDR2 as FQNEAQ (reference sequence). CDR3 loop: CASSYSGGAYEQYF. The CDR3 DNA sequence: TGTGCCAGCAGCTATTCAGGGGGCGCCTACGAGCAGTACTTC.

The chain has TRBV5-6 and TRBJ2-7, with D unclear. V shed 5 bases and J shed 4 bases, with 7 bases lying between them. The CDR3 has 11 amino acids. Germline loops: CDR1 SGHDT, CDR2 YYEEEE. The CDR3 here is CASSIEYEQYF. The CDR3 DNA follows: TGTGCCAGCAGTATCGAGTACGAGCAGTACTTC.

This chain links TRBV28 with TRBJ1-2; a possible D gene is TRBD1 (5 bases). Between the trimmed V and J ends, which lost 5 bases and 7 bases, there was a span of 17 bases. Per germline, CDR1 MDHEN and CDR2 SYDVKM. The CDR3 sequence is 14 residues long. The CDR3 bases are TGTGCCAGCAGTCCGGGGGGGTTGGGAGGTGGCTACACCTTC. This gives the protein CASSPGGLGGGYTF.

The table lists this clone with a count of one. The rearrangement links TRBV4-1 to TRBJ2-5; D perhaps matches TRBD2 (6 bases). The CDR3 extends over 15 amino acids. Germline V gene sequence: CDR1 MGHRA, CDR2 YSYEKL. V shed 3 bases and J shed 5 bases, with 16 bases lying between them. CDR3 protein: CASSHPGTGGETQYF. For the CDR3, the DNA is TGCGCCAGCAGCCATCCCGGGACTGGGGGGGAGACCCAGTACTTC.

The genes are TRBV10-2 and TRBJ2-3; D is possibly TRBD1 (5 bases). Looked up from germline, CDR1 is WSHSY and CDR2 is SAAADI. Trimming removed 0 bases at V and 4 bases at J, with 8 bases between. There are 14 residues in the CDR3. The CDR3 DNA sequence: TGCGCCAGCAGTGAGTCAGCAGGGCCAGATACGCAGTATTTT. Translating it yields CASSESAGPDTQYF.

This clone was seen only a few times. The rearrangement links TRBV3-1 (or the pseudogene TRBV3-2) to TRBJ1-1, with a weak D call TRBD1 (5 bases). Germline-derived CDR1 and CDR2 are LGHDT and YNNKEL (reference sequence). CDR3 length equals 14 residues. V lost 5 bases and J 5 bases, leaving 15 bases between the germline ends. The CDR3 DNA reads TGTGCCAGCAGCTTTTTTTCCGGGGGTACTGAAGCTTTCTTT. Translating gives CASSFFSGGTEAFF.

The gene calls are TRBV5-1 and TRBJ2-2; 7 bases are a match to TRBD1. J was trimmed by 5 bases and V by 5 bases; bases with no gene match: 15. The CDR3 is made up of 17 amino acids. Per the germline V gene, CDR1 is SGHRS and CDR2 is YFSETQ. The CDR3 DNA sequence: TGCGCCAGCAGGCCATTTCCCGGAACAGGGGTTACCGGGGAGCTGTTTTTT. This sequence encodes CASRPFPGTGVTGELFF. Combining the CDR3 with reference TRBV5-1 and TRBJ2-2 gives the whole variable domain KAGVTQTPRYLIKTRGQQVTLSCSPISGHRSVSWYQQTPGQGLQFLFEYFSETQRNKGNFPGRFSGRQFSNSRSEMNVSTLELGDSALYLCASRPFPGTGVTGELFFGEGSRLTVL.

This clone is a singleton in its sample. The gene calls are TRBV5-4 and TRBJ2-3; TRBD2 matches at 7 bases. Germline CDR1 is SGHNT and CDR2 is YYREEE (reference sequence). The CDR3 runs 13 residues. The V and J ends lost 2 bases and 4 bases, in that order; junction bases with no gene match: 1. The CDR3 DNA follows: TGTGCCAGCAGCTTCCGGGGGGCAGATACGCAGTATTTT. This sequence encodes CASSFRGADTQYF.

The chain has TRBV21-1 and TRBJ1-1; TRBD1, the D gene given by the table, was not confirmed from the DNA. TRBV21-1 is designated a pseudogene. The CDR3 runs to 15 residues. CDR3 in DNA: TGTGCCAGCAGCAAAGCGACAGGGGGTCTCGCTGAAGCTTTCTTT. It specifies CASSKATGGLAEAFF.

This clone has more than one count but fewer than ten. The chain couples TRBV29-1 to TRBJ1-2, with D perhaps matching TRBD1 (6 bases). V was pared by 0 bases and J by 5 bases, with 13 bases between. The germline CDR1 and CDR2 sequences are SQVTM and ANQGSEA. The CDR3 covers 14 residues. For the CDR3, the DNA is TGCAGCGTTGAAGAACGCGGGGGCGAGTATGGCTACACCTTC. It encodes CSVEERGGEYGYTF. Full variable domain (rest looked up from reference TRBV29-1 and TRBJ1-2): SAVISQKPSRDICQRGTSLTIQCQVDSQVTMMFWYRQQPGQSLTLIATANQGSEATYESGFVIDKFPISRPNLTFSTLTVSNMSPEDSSIYLCSVEERGGEYGYTFGSGTRLTVV.

The CDR3 reads CSVGKGGRNTIYF. CDR3 in DNA: TGCAGCGTTGGGAAAGGGGGAAGAAACACCATATATTTT. The chain is built from TRBV29-1 and TRBJ1-3; D perhaps matches TRBD1 (6 bases). The CDR3 extends over 13 amino acids. CDR1 is SQVTM and CDR2 is ANQGSEA in the germline V gene. The V end was cut by 4 bases, the J end by 5 bases, with 12 bases between.

This chain connects TRBV29-1 to TRBJ2-3; D might be TRBD1 (5 bases). Between the trimmed V and J ends, which lost 4 bases and 4 bases, there was a span of 12 bases. Per germline, CDR1 SQVTM and CDR2 ANQGSEA. The CDR3 is made up of 13 amino acids. CDR3 DNA: TGCAGCGTTGCGCAGGGATCCCCAGATACGCAGTATTTT. Amino acid sequence: CSVAQGSPDTQYF.

The chain recombines TRBV21-1 with TRBJ1-2; the table's D call, TRBD1, was not checked against the DNA. TRBV21-1 is a listed pseudogene. The CDR3 consists of 15 residues. CDR3 coding DNA: TGTGCCAGCAGCCAAGGGTCAAACAGGCGCTATGGCTACACCTTC. As protein: CASSQGSNRRYGYTF.

The chain has TRBV28 and TRBJ1-3, with D tentatively TRBD1 (5 bases). Per the germline V gene, CDR1 is MDHEN and CDR2 is SYDVKM. Trimming shortened V by 2 bases and J by 2 bases, and 7 bases separated the two germline ends. The CDR3 is made up of 14 amino acids. In DNA form, the CDR3 reads TGTGCCAGCAGTTTACGGGGGACTGGAAACACCATATATTTT. Translation gives CASSLRGTGNTIYF.

This clone was seen only a few times. The chain has TRBV5-1 and TRBJ1-6; tentative D call: TRBD1 (6 bases). The germline gives CDR1 SGHRS, CDR2 YFSETQ. CDR3 size: 16 residues. V lost 2 bases and J lost 9, with 18 bases in between. The chain's CDR3 is CASSLYDRSRGSPLHF. DNA of the CDR3: TGCGCCAGCAGCTTATACGACAGGTCCAGAGGTTCACCCCTCCACTTT.

The chain combines TRBV6-5 with TRBJ1-4; a possible D gene is TRBD1 (5 bases). The CDR3 contains 16 residues. V was pared by 2 bases and J by 1 base, with 11 bases between. Germline V CDR1 and CDR2: MNHEY, SVGAGI. In DNA, the CDR3 is TGTGCCAGCAGTTACGGGGCAGTTGGAACTAATGAAAAACTGTTTTTT. As protein: CASSYGAVGTNEKLFF.

This chain joins TRBV10-1 and TRBJ2-1, with D perhaps matching TRBD2 (6 bases). The germline V and J ends were trimmed by 2 bases and 11 bases, with 10 bases remaining between them. The germline V gene encodes CDR1 WNHNN and CDR2 SYGVQD (reference sequence). The length of the CDR3 is 12 residues. For the CDR3, the DNA is TGCGCCAGCAGTGAGACGGGACTCCAGCAGTTCTTC. Its protein is CASSETGLQQFF.